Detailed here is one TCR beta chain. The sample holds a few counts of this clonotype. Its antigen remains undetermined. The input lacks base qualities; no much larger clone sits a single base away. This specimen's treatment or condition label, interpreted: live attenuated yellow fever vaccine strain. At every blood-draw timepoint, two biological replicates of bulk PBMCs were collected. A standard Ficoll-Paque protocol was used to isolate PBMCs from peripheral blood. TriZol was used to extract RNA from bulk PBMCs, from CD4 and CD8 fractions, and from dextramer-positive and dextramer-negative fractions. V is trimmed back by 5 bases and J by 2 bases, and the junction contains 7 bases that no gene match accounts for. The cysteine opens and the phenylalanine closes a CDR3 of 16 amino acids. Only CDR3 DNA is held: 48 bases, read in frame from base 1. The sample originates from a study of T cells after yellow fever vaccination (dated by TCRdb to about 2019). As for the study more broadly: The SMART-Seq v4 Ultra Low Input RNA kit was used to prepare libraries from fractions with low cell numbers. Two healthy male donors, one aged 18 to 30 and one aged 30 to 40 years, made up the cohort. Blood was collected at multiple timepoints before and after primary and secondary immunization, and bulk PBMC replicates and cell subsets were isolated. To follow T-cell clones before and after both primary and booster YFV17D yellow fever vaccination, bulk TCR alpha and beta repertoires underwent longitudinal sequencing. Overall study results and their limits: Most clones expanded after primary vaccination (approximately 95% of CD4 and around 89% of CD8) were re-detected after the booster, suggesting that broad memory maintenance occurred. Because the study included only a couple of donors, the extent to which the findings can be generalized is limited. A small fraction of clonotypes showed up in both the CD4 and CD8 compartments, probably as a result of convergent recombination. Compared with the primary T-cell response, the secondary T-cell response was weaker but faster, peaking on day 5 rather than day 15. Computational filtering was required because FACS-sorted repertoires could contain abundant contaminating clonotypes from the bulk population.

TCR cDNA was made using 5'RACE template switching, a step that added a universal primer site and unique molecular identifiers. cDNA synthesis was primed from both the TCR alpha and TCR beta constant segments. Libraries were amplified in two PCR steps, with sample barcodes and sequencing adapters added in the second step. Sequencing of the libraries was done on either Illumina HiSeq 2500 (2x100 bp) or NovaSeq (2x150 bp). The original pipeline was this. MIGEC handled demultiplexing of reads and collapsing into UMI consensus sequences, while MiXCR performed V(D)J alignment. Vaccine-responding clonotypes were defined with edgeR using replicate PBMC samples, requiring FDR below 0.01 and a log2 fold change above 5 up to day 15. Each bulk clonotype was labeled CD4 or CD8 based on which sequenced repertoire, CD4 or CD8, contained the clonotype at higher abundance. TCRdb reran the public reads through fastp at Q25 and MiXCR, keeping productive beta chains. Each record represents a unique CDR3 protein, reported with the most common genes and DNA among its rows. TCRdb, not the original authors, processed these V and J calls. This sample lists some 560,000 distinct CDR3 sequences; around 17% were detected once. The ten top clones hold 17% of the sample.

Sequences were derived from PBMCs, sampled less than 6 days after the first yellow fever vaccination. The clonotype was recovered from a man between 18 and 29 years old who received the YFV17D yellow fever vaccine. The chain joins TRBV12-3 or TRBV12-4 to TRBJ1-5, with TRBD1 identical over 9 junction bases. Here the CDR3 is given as CASSRDRTGGNQPQHF. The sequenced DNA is TGTGCCAGCAGTCGTGATAGGACAGGGGGCAATCAGCCCCAGCATTTT.